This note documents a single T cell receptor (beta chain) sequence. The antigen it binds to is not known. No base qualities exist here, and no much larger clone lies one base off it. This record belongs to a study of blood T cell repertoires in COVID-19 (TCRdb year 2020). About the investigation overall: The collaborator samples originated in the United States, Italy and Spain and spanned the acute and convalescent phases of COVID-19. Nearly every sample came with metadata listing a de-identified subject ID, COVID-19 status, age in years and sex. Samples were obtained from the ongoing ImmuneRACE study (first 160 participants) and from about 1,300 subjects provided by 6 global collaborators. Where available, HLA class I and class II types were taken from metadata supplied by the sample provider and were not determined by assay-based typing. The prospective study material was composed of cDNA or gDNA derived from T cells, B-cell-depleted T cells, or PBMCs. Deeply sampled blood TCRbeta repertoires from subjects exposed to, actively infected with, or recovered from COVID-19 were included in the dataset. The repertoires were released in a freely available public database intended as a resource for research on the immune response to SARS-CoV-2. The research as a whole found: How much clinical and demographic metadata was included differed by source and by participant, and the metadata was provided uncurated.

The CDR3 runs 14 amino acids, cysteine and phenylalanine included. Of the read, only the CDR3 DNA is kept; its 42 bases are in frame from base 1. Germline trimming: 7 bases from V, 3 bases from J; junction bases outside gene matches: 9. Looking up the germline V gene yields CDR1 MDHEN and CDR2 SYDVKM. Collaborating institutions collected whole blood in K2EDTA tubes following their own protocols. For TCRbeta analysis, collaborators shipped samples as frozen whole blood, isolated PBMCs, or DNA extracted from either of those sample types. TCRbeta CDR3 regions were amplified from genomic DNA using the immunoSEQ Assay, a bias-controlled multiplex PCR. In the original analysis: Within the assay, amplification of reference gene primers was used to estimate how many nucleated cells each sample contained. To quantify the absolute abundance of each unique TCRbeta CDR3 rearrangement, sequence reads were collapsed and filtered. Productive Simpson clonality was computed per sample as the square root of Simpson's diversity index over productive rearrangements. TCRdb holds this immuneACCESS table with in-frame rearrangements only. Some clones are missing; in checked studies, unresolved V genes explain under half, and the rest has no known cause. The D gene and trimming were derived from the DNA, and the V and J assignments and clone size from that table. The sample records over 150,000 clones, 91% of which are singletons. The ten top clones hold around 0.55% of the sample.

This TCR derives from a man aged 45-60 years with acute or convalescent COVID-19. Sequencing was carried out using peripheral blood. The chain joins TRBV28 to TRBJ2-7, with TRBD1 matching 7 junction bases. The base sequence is TGTGCCAGCAAGGCCGGGACAGTGGACTACGAGCAGTACTTC. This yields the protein CASKAGTVDYEQYF.